A selection of T cell receptor beta chains follows, all from one sample in a study of blood T cell repertoires in COVID-19. Profiled with immunoSEQ multiplex PCR; TCRdb holds only in-frame clones, not every one. The table shows 180,000 or so clones, with roughly 81% occurring only once. Sequencing input: peripheral blood. The receptors were sampled from a woman aged 40 to 55 with COVID-19, enrolled during active disease. Each CDR3 is given with its conserved first and last residue. D genes are given only for firm matches. Some rows mark clone size as missing; the rest say once, few, many or name a class of expanded clone.

v_gene	d_gene	abundance	j_gene	CDR3nt	CDR3aa
TRBV7-9	TRBD1	-	TRBJ2-1	TGTGCCAGCAGCTCCCTGGGAGCAGGGGGAAACAATGAGCAGTTCTTC	CASSSLGAGGNNEQFF
TRBV29-1	TRBD1	-	TRBJ1-3	TGCAGCGTTTCCTACAGGGGCTCTGGAAACACCATATATTTT	CSVSYRGSGNTIYF
TRBV9	TRBD2	-	TRBJ2-1	TGTGCCAGCAGCGTAGTCAGCGGGGGGAACTACAATGAGCAGTTCTTC	CASSVVSGGNYNEQFF
TRBV10-3	TRBD2	-	TRBJ2-1	TGTGCCATCAGTGATGGGACTAGCGGGGCCTACAATGAGCAGTTCTTC	CAISDGTSGAYNEQFF
TRBV7-6	TRBD2	-	TRBJ2-3	TGTGCCAGCAGCTTAGGCGCGGGGGGAAGAGGGACAGATACGCAGTATTTT	CASSLGAGGRGTDTQYF
TRBV19	-	-	TRBJ1-1	TGTGCCAGTAGATCGGGGGGCGCGCACACTGAAGCTTTCTTT	CASRSGGAHTEAFF
TRBV9	-	-	TRBJ1-1	TGTGCCAGCAGCGTAGGGAGGGTCGGCACTGAAGCTTTCTTT	CASSVGRVGTEAFF
TRBV5-4	-	-	TRBJ2-5	TGTGCCAGCAGTTGGGACTTCCAAGAAGAGACCCAGTACTTC	CASSWDFQEETQYF
TRBV10-2	-	-	TRBJ1-5	TGCGCCAGCAGTGAAGGGCGCGGGACCCAGCATTTT	CASSEGRGTQHF
TRBV4-1	-	-	TRBJ2-5	TGCGCCAGCAGCCCGACTAGTGGGGAGACCCAGTACTTC	CASSPTSGETQYF
TRBV19	TRBD2	-	TRBJ2-1	TGTGCCAGTAGTACCCTTGGGGTAGCGGGAGTGGATGAGCAGTTCTTC	CASSTLGVAGVDEQFF
TRBV7-9	-	-	TRBJ2-5	TGTGCCAGCAGCCTATCGCCTCAAGAGACCCAGTACTTC	CASSLSPQETQYF
TRBV12-3/TRBV12-4	-	-	TRBJ2-5	TGTGCCAGCACCGCAGGGATGGAGACCCAGTACTTC	CASTAGMETQYF
TRBV6-5	TRBD2	few	TRBJ2-5	TGTGCCAGCAGCCTAGCGGGAGCGGCGGAGACCCAGTACTTC	CASSLAGAAETQYF
TRBV6-5	-	-	TRBJ2-3	TGTGCCAGCAGCGTAGCGGTTACTTTCACAGATACGCAGTATTTT	CASSVAVTFTDTQYF
TRBV6-5	-	-	TRBJ1-5	TGTGCCAGCAGTCCCTCAAGGGGTAGCAATCAGCCCCAGCATTTT	CASSPSRGSNQPQHF
TRBV6-6	TRBD1	many	TRBJ2-3	TGTGCCAGCAGCCGACAGGGGGATACGCAGTATTTT	CASSRQGDTQYF
TRBV6-6	-	once	TRBJ1-1	TGTGCCAGCAGTAAAGGGGACTCAAGAAAAGCTTTCTTT	CASSKGDSRKAFF
TRBV6-4	-	-	TRBJ1-1	TGTGCCAGCAGTGAGAACAGAATGAACACTGAAGCTTTCTTT	CASSENRMNTEAFF
TRBV3-1/TRBV3-2	-	once	TRBJ1-1	TGTGCCAGCAGCCAAGAAGGAGATCGCACTGAAGCTTTCTTT	CASSQEGDRTEAFF
TRBV5-1	TRBD1	-	TRBJ2-5	TGCGCCAGCAACTTACAGGGGGCTCTGGAGACCCAGTACTTC	CASNLQGALETQYF
TRBV5-4	-	-	TRBJ2-6	TGTGCCAGCAGCTTGCAGGGGTGGGCTGGGGCCAACGTCCTGACTTTC	CASSLQGWAGANVLTF
TRBV27	-	-	TRBJ1-1	TGTGCCAGCAGTTCAGGGTATGGACTAGGAGCTTTCTTT	CASSSGYGLGAFF
TRBV19	TRBD1	-	TRBJ2-1	TGTGCCAGTAGGGACAGGGTAAAGTACAATGAGCAGTTCTTC	CASRDRVKYNEQFF
TRBV29-1	-	-	TRBJ2-2	TGCAGCGGGAATGGACAGTCCGGGGAGCTGTTTTTT	CSGNGQSGELFF
TRBV7-8	-	-	TRBJ2-3	TGTGCCAGCAGCTTAGGACCGGGGATTAGCACAGATACGCAGTATTTT	CASSLGPGISTDTQYF
TRBV27	-	once	TRBJ1-1	TGTGCCAGCAGGTTACGAACCCCGGCGGGGTACACTGAAGCTTTCTTT	CASRLRTPAGYTEAFF
TRBV11-2	-	-	TRBJ2-7	TGTGCCAGCACCGTCCCCACTAGTCGCGAGCAGTACTTC	CASTVPTSREQYF
TRBV5-1	-	few	TRBJ2-2	TGCGCCAGCACCCCGGGACTTTCGGGCACCGGGGAGCTGTTTTTT	CASTPGLSGTGELFF
TRBV12-3/TRBV12-4	TRBD2	-	TRBJ2-1	TGTGCCAGCAGTTTTGCTAGCGGGGACCTGTTCTTC	CASSFASGDLFF
TRBV10-3	TRBD2	-	TRBJ2-7	TGTGCCATCAGCCATCCCGGGACTAGCGGGAGGGACTACGAGCAGTACTTC	CAISHPGTSGRDYEQYF
TRBV5-5	TRBD2	few	TRBJ2-1	TGTGCCAGCAGCCAACGTGGACTAGCGGGAGGATTTGAGCAGTTCTTC	CASSQRGLAGGFEQFF
TRBV19	-	few	TRBJ2-3	TGTGCCAGTAGTCGGGAGTGGGGCACAGATACGCAGTATTTT	CASSREWGTDTQYF